The present TCR beta chain was sequenced within a study of cytomegalovirus exposure and HLA in healthy donors. Study-level points and caveats: For most subjects, TCR beta sequences were reported to predict HLA-A and HLA-B alleles with accuracy. It emerged from a later analysis that several of the most significant clusters appeared to be linked to common viral pathogens.

The CDR3 extends over 16 amino acids. Germline lookup yields CDR1 MNHEY and CDR2 SMNVEV (reference sequence). The V end was cut by 8 bases, the J end by 0 bases, with 14 bases between. In the case of this clone: Its antigen is still unknown.

The PCR made use of 60 Vbeta and 13 Jbeta primers. Authors' analysis steps: Roughly 11 million shared chains were among tens of millions of unique TCR beta chains counted in a later analysis. The table came from immunoSEQ multiplex PCR; TCRdb's copy has only in-frame clones and leaves some out. That table gives V, J and clone size, and the DNA gave D and trimming. The sample lists approximately 140,000 clones; around two thirds were seen once. This sequence originates from a human donor in good health. V is TRBV27 and J is TRBJ1-6, with D unclear. The sample consisted of PBMCs. The CDR3, as DNA: TGTGCCAGCGGCCCAGCACGGAGCTCCTATAATTCACCCCTCCACTTT. It is translated as CASGPARSSYNSPLHF.